The 28 T cell receptor beta chains presented below share a single source sample, sequenced in a study of identical twins (dated by TCRdb to between 2015 and 2016). Library method: 5' RACE. Instrument on record: Illumina HiSeq 2000. TCRdb cleaned the public reads at Q25 with fastp, built clones with MiXCR and kept in-frame beta chains. Entries are consolidated by CDR3 protein sequence, retaining the most common genes and DNA. A total of 550,000 to 700,000 distinct CDR3 sequences appear in this sample, over 20% of them only once. The ten largest make up 4.3% of the sample. The sample was also reused in another study, on T cells expressing NK-cell markers.

The sequenced material came from PBMCs. The receptors originated from a woman under 30 in good health.

In its sample, this clonotype was seen a few times. The chain employs TRBV7-2 and TRBJ2-3; 7 bases align to TRBD2. Germline lookup yields CDR1 SGHTA and CDR2 FQGNSA. V lost 6 bases, J lost 0 bases, and 9 bases stayed unmatched. The CDR3 covers 16 residues. The CDR3 nucleotides are TGTGCCAGCAGTCCATGGGGAGGGCGGAGCACAGATACGCAGTATTTT. As protein: CASSPWGGRSTDTQYF. The whole variable domain, remainder taken from reference TRBV7-2 and TRBJ2-3, is GAGVSQSPSNKVTEKGKDVELRCDPISGHTALYWYRQSLGQGLEFLIYFQGNSAPDKSGLPSDRFSAERTGGSVSTLTIQRTQQEDSAVYLCASSPWGGRSTDTQYFGPGTRLTVL.

This sequence joins TRBV6-2 or TRBV6-3 and TRBJ2-1; TRBD1 agrees at 12 bases. CDR1 is MNHEY, CDR2 SVGEGT, per germline. Losses at the gene ends were 7 bases for V and 2 bases for J; bases not matched to a gene: 6. CDR3 length: 16 residues. The DNA of the CDR3 is TGTGCCAGCAATTCGGGACAGGGGGCGGCCTACAATGAGCAGTTCTTC. It specifies CASNSGQGAAYNEQFF.

This clonotype was found a few times. The junction shows a germline mismatch at one end, possibly a read error. The chain joins TRBV7-8 to TRBJ1-1, with 7 bases that match TRBD1. This CDR3 has 13 amino acids. The germline V gene has CDR1 SGHVS and CDR2 FQNEAQ. In DNA, the CDR3 is TGTGCCAGCAGCCAGATGGACAGGAAGCCTCGGGTCTTT. This encodes CASSQMDRKPRVF.

This clonotype was recorded a few times. The chain carries TRBV29-1 and TRBJ2-5, with TRBD2 matching 11 bases. V shed 6 bases, J shed 3 bases, and the junction held 6 bases outside the gene matches. In germline, CDR1 is SQVTM, CDR2 ANQGSEA. CDR3 length: 14 amino acids. For the CDR3, the DNA is TGCAGCGTCCAAGGGACTAGCGGTAAAGAGACCCAGTACTTC. Translation: CSVQGTSGKETQYF. Full variable domain (outside the CDR3, taken from reference TRBV29-1 and TRBJ2-5): SAVISQKPSRDICQRGTSLTIQCQVDSQVTMMFWYRQQPGQSLTLIATANQGSEATYESGFVIDKFPISRPNLTFSTLTVSNMSPEDSSIYLCSVQGTSGKETQYFGPGTRLLVL.

This clonotype has a handful of counts. The rearrangement uses TRBV29-1 and TRBJ2-1; 9 nucleotides agree with TRBD2. V shed 4 bases and J 6 bases; nucleotides not matched to a gene: 7. Germline CDR1 reads SQVTM; CDR2 reads ANQGSEA. The CDR3 consists of 14 residues. For the CDR3, the DNA is TGCAGCGTTGTTCGGCTAGCGGGGAGCAATGAGCAGTTCTTC. It is translated as CSVVRLAGSNEQFF.

This clonotype showed up just once. J is TRBJ1-4 and V is TRBV12-3 or TRBV12-4; D gene unclear. Trimming cost V 4 bases and J 7 bases, with 16 bases left between them. The CDR3 is 15 residues long. The CDR3 here is CASSSPRGSGEKLFF. The CDR3 DNA sequence: TGTGCCAGCAGTTCCCCACGGGGATCAGGTGAAAAACTGTTTTTT.

This clonotype showed up just a few times. This chain connects TRBV7-2 to TRBJ2-1; 8 nucleotides agree with TRBD1. CDR3 length equals 17 residues. Germline loops: CDR1 SGHTA, CDR2 FQGNSA. The trim removed 5 bases at V and 1 base at J, leaving 10 bases unmatched. This CDR3 is CASSLNRGDSSYNEQFF. Here the CDR3 DNA reads TGTGCCAGCAGCCTTAACAGGGGGGATAGTTCCTACAATGAGCAGTTCTTC. The variable domain in full, completed from reference TRBV7-2 and TRBJ2-1, reads GAGVSQSPSNKVTEKGKDVELRCDPISGHTALYWYRQSLGQGLEFLIYFQGNSAPDKSGLPSDRFSAERTGGSVSTLTIQRTQQEDSAVYLCASSLNRGDSSYNEQFFGPGTRLTVL.

The rearrangement joins TRBV15 to TRBJ2-4; D not certain. This CDR3 contains 15 residues. Trimming removed 0 bases at V and 5 bases at J, with 11 bases between. Germline loops: CDR1 LNHNV, CDR2 YYDKDF (reference sequence). This CDR3 is CATSRDPLIQNIQYF. Written as DNA, the CDR3 is TGTGCCACCAGCAGAGATCCCCTCATACAAAACATTCAGTACTTC.

This clonotype was counted only a few times. V and J are TRBV12-3 or TRBV12-4 and TRBJ1-1; tentatively, D is TRBD1 (6 bases). V shed 3 bases and J shed 1 base, with 15 bases lying between them. The CDR3 spans 16 residues. The CDR3 region has the DNA TGTGCCAGCAGTTTTCCTATGGGACAACCGAACACTGAAGCTTTCTTT. It translates to CASSFPMGQPNTEAFF.

The sample holds a few counts of this clonotype. V usage is TRBV9 and J usage is TRBJ2-6; 7 nucleotides line up with TRBD1. The CDR3 sequence is 15 residues long. After removal of 4 bases from V and 0 bases from J, the junction contained 1 base not matched to a gene. Germline V gives CDR1 SGDLS, CDR2 YYNGEE. The CDR3 spells CASSRQGSGANVLTF. The CDR3 DNA sequence: TGTGCCAGCAGCAGACAGGGCTCTGGGGCCAACGTCCTGACTTTC. The whole variable domain, remainder taken from reference TRBV9 and TRBJ2-6, is DSGVTQTPKHLITATGQRVTLRCSPRSGDLSVYWYQQSLDQGLQFLIQYYNGEERAKGNILERFSAQQFPDLHSELNLSSLELGDSALYFCASSRQGSGANVLTFGAGSRLTVL.

The table lists this clonotype with a few counts. The gene calls are TRBV5-1 and TRBJ1-1; D is possibly TRBD1 (6 bases). Germline loops: CDR1 SGHRS, CDR2 YFSETQ. CDR3 size: 13 residues. V dropped 1 base and J dropped 6 bases, with 10 bases sitting between them. In nucleotides, the CDR3 is TGCGCCAGCAGCTTGTCGACAGGTGCTGAAGCTTTCTTT. It codes for CASSLSTGAEAFF.

Only a few counts were recorded for this clonotype. The chain recombines TRBV20-1 with TRBJ2-1, with 7 bases matching TRBD1. Trimming took 1 base from V and 6 from J; bases not matched to a gene: 3. Germline loops: CDR1 DFQATT, CDR2 SNEGSKA (reference sequence). The CDR3 is 13 residues long. The CDR3 region is CSARGDRANEQFF. CDR3 nucleotides: TGCAGTGCTAGAGGAGACAGGGCCAATGAGCAGTTCTTC.

Worth noting for this clonotype: The junction departs from the called germline gene at one end, perhaps through a read error. DNA for the CDR3: TGTGCCAGCAGTGAACTAGCGGGGGGGGGTCTGGGCACAGATACGCAGTTTTTT. Encoded protein: CASSELAGGGLGTDTQFF. The J gene is TRBJ2-3, the V gene TRBV6-1; TRBD2 agrees at 12 bases. The CDR3 is made up of 18 amino acids. The germline V gene encodes CDR1 MNHNS and CDR2 SASEGT.

V usage is TRBV2 and J usage is TRBJ1-1; TRBD1 matches at 10 bases. The germline V gene encodes CDR1 SNHLY and CDR2 FYNNEI. V gave up 7 bases and J gave up 5 bases; unmatched junction bases: 7. The CDR3 has 14 residues. CDR3: CASNAGQGRTEAFF. The CDR3 coding sequence is TGTGCCAGCAATGCGGGACAGGGGAGGACTGAAGCTTTCTTT.

This clonotype was seen only a few times. V usage is TRBV20-1 and J usage is TRBJ2-1; TRBD2 agrees at 14 bases. The CDR3 has 15 amino acids. Germline assignment: CDR1 DFQATT and CDR2 SNEGSKA (reference sequence). The V segment lost 5 bases and the J segment 8 bases; nucleotides outside the gene matches: 8. The CDR3 bases are TGCAGTGCTTCCCGGACTAGCGGGGGGTGGCATGAGCAGTTCTTC. Translating it yields CSASRTSGGWHEQFF.

The V call is TRBV20-1, the J call TRBJ2-7; a possible D gene is TRBD2 (6 bases). Germline CDR1 DFQATT, CDR2 SNEGSKA (reference sequence). The CDR3 totals 13 residues. The ends were cut back, 0 bases at V and 6 bases at J, with 12 bases in the middle. The CDR3 nucleotides read TGCAGTGCTAGAGATTCTGGAGGGGTCGAGCAGTACTTC. As protein: CSARDSGGVEQYF.

The V call is TRBV24-1, the J call TRBJ2-3; no firm D call. V lost 5 bases and J 6 bases, leaving 5 bases between the germline ends. The CDR3 loop spans 11 amino acids. CDR1 KGHDR and CDR2 SFDVKD come from the germline V gene. In DNA form, the CDR3 reads TGTGCCACCAGTGCTCACGATACGCAGTATTTT. It encodes CATSAHDTQYF.

V gene TRBV12-3 or TRBV12-4 combines with J gene TRBJ2-3, with D perhaps TRBD1 (6 bases). CDR3 length equals 15 residues. With 6 bases removed from V and 1 base from J, the gap between germline ends came to 14 bases. The CDR3 DNA sequence: TGTGCCAGCAGCCGCTACAGGGCAGGCACAGATACGCAGTATTTT. As protein: CASSRYRAGTDTQYF.

The chain couples TRBV6-1 to TRBJ2-5; TRBD2 matches 7 bases. Looked up from germline, CDR1 is MNHNS and CDR2 is SASEGT. Unmatched junction bases numbered 5, after V lost 6 bases and J lost 4 bases. This CDR3 contains 13 residues. The CDR3 region is CASRESGIETQYF. DNA of the CDR3: TGTGCCAGCAGGGAGAGCGGGATAGAGACCCAGTACTTC.

This clonotype was seen a handful of times. V gene TRBV12-3 or TRBV12-4 combines with J gene TRBJ2-5; TRBD2 aligns across 7 bases. Unmatched junction bases numbered 10, after V lost 7 bases and J lost 5 bases. This CDR3 spans 14 amino acids. For the CDR3, the DNA is TGTGCCAGCAACTATTGGGGGGGAGAGGAGACCCAGTACTTC. Protein product: CASNYWGGEETQYF.

The CDR3 DNA reads as TGTGCCAGCAAAGGGGCAGGACAGGGAGGAGATACGCAGTATTTT. Encoded protein: CASKGAGQGGDTQYF. J is TRBJ2-3 and V is TRBV27; 8 bases align to TRBD1. With 7 bases clipped from V and 5 bases from J, the junction kept 11 bases outside the gene matches. The CDR3 spans 15 residues. Germline assignment: CDR1 MNHEY and CDR2 SMNVEV (reference sequence).

There are a few counts of this clonotype. The chain is built from TRBV20-1 and TRBJ2-3, with a possible D match to TRBD1 (5 bases). Germline values: CDR1 DFQATT, CDR2 SNEGSKA (reference sequence). The CDR3 sequence is 12 residues long. V was cut by 8 bases and J by 5 bases, with 14 bases left in between. This CDR3 reads CSPRQGEDTQYF. The DNA of the CDR3 is TGCAGTCCGAGGCAGGGCGAAGATACGCAGTATTTT.

V is TRBV20-1 and J is TRBJ1-5; a weak D match, TRBD1 (5 bases). Germline values: CDR1 DFQATT, CDR2 SNEGSKA (reference sequence). Deletions cut 2 bases from V and 6 bases from J, with 11 bases between. The CDR3 loop spans 13 amino acids. The CDR3 coding sequence is TGCAGTGCTAGATTGGGGCAAGCTCAGCCCCAGCATTTT. It codes for CSARLGQAQPQHF.

This clonotype occurred many times. The rearrangement links TRBV29-1 to TRBJ1-1; 10 bases match TRBD1. Unmatched junction bases numbered 6, after V lost 5 bases and J lost 0 bases. Germline V gene data show CDR1 as SQVTM and CDR2 as ANQGSEA. This CDR3 comprises 15 residues. CDR3 protein: CSVSRTGGMNTEAFF. The CDR3 bases are TGCAGCGTTTCCAGGACAGGGGGGATGAACACTGAAGCTTTCTTT. The full variable domain, its missing parts supplied by reference TRBV29-1 and TRBJ1-1, is SAVISQKPSRDICQRGTSLTIQCQVDSQVTMMFWYRQQPGQSLTLIATANQGSEATYESGFVIDKFPISRPNLTFSTLTVSNMSPEDSSIYLCSVSRTGGMNTEAFFGQGTRLTVV.

This chain links TRBV4-3 with TRBJ2-1; TRBD2 might be the D (5 bases). The CDR3 is made up of 14 amino acids. From germline, CDR1 is LGHNA and CDR2 YSLEER. Trimming shortened V by 0 bases and J by 8 bases, and 11 bases separated the two germline ends. CDR3 bases: TGCGCCAGCAGCCAAGATCGGCTGGAGGATGAGCAGTTCTTC. Its translation: CASSQDRLEDEQFF.

V is TRBV4-2 and J is TRBJ2-7, with 9 positions matching TRBD1. This CDR3 spans 14 amino acids. From germline, CDR1 is LGHNA and CDR2 YNFKEQ. With 4 bases clipped from V and 3 bases from J, the junction kept 4 bases outside the gene matches. The CDR3 loop reads CASSPQGAIYEQYF. CDR3 DNA: TGTGCCAGCAGCCCACAGGGGGCAATCTACGAGCAGTACTTC.

This clonotype is a singleton in its sample. The chain recombines TRBV7-3 with TRBJ2-3; 8 bases fit TRBD2. J gave up 4 bases and V 2 bases, and 5 bases lay outside the gene matches. CDR3 length: 15 residues. Germline V gene data show CDR1 as SGHTA and CDR2 as FQGTGA. CDR3 amino acids: CASSLYGGEADTQYF. DNA of the CDR3: TGTGCCAGCAGCTTATACGGGGGGGAGGCAGATACGCAGTATTTT.

The genes are TRBV7-2 and TRBJ2-1; D gene ambiguous. Looked up from germline, CDR1 is SGHTA and CDR2 is FQGNSA. Trimming left V 3 bases short and J 9 bases short, with 15 bases between. The length of the CDR3 is 14 residues. The CDR3 nucleotides read TGTGCCAGCAGCTTCCTGAACCCTTTGGGTGAGCAGTTCTTC. Protein sequence: CASSFLNPLGEQFF.